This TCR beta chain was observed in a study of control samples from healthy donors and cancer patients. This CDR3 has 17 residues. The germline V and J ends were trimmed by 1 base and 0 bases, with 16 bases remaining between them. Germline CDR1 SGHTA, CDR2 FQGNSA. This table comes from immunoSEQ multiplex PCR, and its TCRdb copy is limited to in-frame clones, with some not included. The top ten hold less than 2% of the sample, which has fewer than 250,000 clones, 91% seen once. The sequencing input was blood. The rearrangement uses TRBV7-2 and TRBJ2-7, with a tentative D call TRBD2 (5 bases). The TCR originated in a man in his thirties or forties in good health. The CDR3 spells CASSLVVIGRSSYEQYF. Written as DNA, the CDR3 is TGTGCCAGCAGCTTAGTGGTAATAGGGAGAAGCTCCTACGAGCAGTACTTC.